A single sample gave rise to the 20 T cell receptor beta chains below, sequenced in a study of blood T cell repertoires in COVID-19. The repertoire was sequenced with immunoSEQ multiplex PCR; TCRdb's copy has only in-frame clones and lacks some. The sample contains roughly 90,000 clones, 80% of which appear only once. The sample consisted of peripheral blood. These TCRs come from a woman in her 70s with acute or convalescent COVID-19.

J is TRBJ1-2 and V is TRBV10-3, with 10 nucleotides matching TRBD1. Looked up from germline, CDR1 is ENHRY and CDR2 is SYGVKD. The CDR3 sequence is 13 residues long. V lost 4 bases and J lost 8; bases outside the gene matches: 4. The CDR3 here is CAISGDRGGGYTF. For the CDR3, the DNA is TGTGCCATCAGTGGGGACAGGGGAGGCGGCTACACCTTC.

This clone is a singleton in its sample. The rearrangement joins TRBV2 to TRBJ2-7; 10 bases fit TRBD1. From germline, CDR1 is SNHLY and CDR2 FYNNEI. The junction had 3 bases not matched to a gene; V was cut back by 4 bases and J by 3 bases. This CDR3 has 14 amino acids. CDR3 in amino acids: CASSVDRGRYEQYF. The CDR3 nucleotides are TGTGCCAGCAGTGTTGACAGGGGGCGCTACGAGCAGTACTTC. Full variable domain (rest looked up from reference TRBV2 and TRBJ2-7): EPEVTQTPSHQVTQMGQEVILRCVPISNHLYFYWYRQILGQKVEFLVSFYNNEISEKSEIFDDQFSVERPDGSNFTLKIRSTKLEDSAMYFCASSVDRGRYEQYFGPGTRLTVT.

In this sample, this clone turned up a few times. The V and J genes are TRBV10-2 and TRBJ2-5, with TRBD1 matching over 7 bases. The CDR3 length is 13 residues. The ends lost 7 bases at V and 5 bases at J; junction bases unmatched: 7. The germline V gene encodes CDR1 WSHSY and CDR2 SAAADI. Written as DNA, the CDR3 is TGCGCCAGCACCGGACAGGTGTGGGAGACCCAGTACTTC. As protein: CASTGQVWETQYF.

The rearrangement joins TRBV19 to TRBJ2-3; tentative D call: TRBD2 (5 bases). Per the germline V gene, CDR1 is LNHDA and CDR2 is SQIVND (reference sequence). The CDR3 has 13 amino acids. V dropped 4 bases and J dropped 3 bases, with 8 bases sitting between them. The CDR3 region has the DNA TGTGCCAGTAGTAAACCGGGGACAGATACGCAGTATTTT. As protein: CASSKPGTDTQYF.

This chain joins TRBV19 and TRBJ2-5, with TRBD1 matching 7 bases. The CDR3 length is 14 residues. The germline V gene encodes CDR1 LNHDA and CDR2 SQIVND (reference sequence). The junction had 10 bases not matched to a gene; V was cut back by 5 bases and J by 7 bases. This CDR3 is CASSPGQVRGTQYF. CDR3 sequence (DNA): TGTGCCAGTAGTCCCGGACAGGTCCGAGGGACCCAGTACTTC.

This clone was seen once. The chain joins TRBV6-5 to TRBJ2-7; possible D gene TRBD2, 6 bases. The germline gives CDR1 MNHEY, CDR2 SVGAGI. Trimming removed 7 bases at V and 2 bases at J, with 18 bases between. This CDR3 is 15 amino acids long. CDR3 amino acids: CASTTSGGGAYEQYF. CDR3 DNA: TGTGCCAGCACCACCAGCGGAGGAGGGGCCTACGAGCAGTACTTC.

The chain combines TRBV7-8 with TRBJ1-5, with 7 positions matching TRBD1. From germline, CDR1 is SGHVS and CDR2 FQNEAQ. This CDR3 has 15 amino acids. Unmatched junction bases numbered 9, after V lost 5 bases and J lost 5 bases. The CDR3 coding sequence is TGTGCCAGCAGCCTCAATTCAGGGGGATATCAGCCCCAGCATTTT. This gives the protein CASSLNSGGYQPQHF. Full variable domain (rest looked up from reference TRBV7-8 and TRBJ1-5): GAGVSQSPRYKVAKRGQDVALRCDPISGHVSLFWYQQALGQGPEFLTYFQNEAQLDKSGLPSDRFFAERPEGSVSTLKIQRTQQEDSAVYLCASSLNSGGYQPQHFGDGTRLSIL.

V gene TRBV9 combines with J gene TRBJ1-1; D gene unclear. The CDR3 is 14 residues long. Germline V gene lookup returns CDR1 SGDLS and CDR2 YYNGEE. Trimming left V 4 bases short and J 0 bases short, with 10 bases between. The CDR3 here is CASSYTAMNTEAFF. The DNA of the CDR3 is TGTGCCAGCAGCTATACAGCTATGAACACTGAAGCTTTCTTT.

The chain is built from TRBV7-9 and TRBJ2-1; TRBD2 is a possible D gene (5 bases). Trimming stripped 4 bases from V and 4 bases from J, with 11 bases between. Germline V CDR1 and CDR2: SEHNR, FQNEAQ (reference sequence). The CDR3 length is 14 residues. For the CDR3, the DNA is TGTGCCAGCAGCTCCCGGGATGCGTACAATGAGCAGTTCTTC. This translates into CASSSRDAYNEQFF.

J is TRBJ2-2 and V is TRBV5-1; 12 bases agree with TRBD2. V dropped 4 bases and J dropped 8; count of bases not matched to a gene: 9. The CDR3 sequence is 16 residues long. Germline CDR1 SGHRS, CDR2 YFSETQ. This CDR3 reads CASSPEWTSGTGELFF. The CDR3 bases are TGCGCCAGCAGCCCGGAGTGGACTAGCGGGACTGGGGAGCTGTTTTTT.

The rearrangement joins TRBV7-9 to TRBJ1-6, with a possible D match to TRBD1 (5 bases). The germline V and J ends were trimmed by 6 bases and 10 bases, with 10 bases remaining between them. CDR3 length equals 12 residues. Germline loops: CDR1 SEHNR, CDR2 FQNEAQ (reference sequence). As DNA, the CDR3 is TGTGCCAGCAGTTACGGGGGATCACCCCTCCACTTT. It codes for CASSYGGSPLHF.

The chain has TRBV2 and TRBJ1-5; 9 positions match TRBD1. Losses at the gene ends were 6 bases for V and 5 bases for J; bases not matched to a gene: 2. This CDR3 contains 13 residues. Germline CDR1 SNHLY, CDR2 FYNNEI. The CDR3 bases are TGTGCCAGCAGGCGGACAGGGGATCAGCCCCAGCATTTT. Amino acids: CASRRTGDQPQHF.

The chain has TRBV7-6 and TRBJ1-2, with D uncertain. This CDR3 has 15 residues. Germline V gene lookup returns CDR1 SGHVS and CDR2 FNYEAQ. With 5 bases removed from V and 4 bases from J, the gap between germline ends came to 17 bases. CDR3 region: CASSEVVGQSYGYTF. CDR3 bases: TGTGCCAGCAGCGAAGTGGTTGGGCAGAGCTATGGCTACACCTTC.

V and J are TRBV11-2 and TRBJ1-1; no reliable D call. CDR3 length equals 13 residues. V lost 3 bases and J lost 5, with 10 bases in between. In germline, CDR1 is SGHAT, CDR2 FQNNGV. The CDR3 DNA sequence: TGTGCCAGCAGCTTCGAACAGTGGACTGAAGCTTTCTTT. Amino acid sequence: CASSFEQWTEAFF.

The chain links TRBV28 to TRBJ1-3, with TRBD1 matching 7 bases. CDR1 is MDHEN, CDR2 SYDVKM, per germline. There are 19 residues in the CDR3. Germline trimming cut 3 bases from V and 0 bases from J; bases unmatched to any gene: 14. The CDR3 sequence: CASSFPGDSAIFSGNTIYF. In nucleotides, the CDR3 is TGTGCCAGCAGTTTCCCCGGGGACAGCGCCATTTTCTCTGGAAACACCATATATTTT. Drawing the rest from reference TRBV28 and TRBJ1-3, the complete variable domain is DVKVTQSSRYLVKRTGEKVFLECVQDMDHENMFWYRQDPGLGLRLIYFSYDVKMKEKGDIPEGYSVSREKKERFSLILESASTNQTSMYLCASSFPGDSAIFSGNTIYFGEGSWLTVV.

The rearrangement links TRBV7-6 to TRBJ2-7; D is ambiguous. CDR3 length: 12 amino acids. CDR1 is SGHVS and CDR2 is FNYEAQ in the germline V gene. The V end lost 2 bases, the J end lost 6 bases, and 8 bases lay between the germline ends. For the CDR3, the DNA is TGTGCCAGCAGCTTATCCGCAGGCGAGCAGTACTTC. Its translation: CASSLSAGEQYF. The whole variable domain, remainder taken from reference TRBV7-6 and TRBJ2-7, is GAGVSQSPRYKVTKRGQDVALRCDPISGHVSLYWYRQALGQGPEFLTYFNYEAQQDKSGLPNDRFSAERPEGSISTLTIQRTEQRDSAMYRCASSLSAGEQYFGPGTRLTVT.

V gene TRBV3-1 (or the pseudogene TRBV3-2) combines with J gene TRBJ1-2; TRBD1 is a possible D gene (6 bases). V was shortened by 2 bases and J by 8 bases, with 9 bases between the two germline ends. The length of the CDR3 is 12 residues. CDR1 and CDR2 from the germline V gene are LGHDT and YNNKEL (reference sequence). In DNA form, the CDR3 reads TGTGCCAGCAGCCAAACAGGGTACGGCTACACCTTC. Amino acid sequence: CASSQTGYGYTF.

CDR3 nucleotide sequence: TGTGCCAGCAGCTTAATGGGCAGGGGCGTTACAGATACGCAGTATTTT. Translating it yields CASSLMGRGVTDTQYF. The V gene is TRBV7-3, the J gene TRBJ2-3, with D tentatively TRBD1 (6 bases). Germline CDR1 and CDR2: SGHTA and FQGTGA. The CDR3 is made up of 16 amino acids. The V end lost 1 base, the J end lost 3 bases, and 14 bases lay between the germline ends.

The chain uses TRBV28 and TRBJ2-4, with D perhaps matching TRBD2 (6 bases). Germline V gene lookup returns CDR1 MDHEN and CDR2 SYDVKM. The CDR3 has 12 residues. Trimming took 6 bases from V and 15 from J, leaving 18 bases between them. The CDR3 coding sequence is TGTGCCAGCAGCCATACTAGCATTGGTTGGTACTTC. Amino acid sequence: CASSHTSIGWYF.

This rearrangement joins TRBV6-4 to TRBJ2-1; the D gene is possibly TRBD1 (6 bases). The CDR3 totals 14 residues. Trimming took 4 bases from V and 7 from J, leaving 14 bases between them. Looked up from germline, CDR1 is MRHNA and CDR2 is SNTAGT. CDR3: CASSVYDRSNEQFF. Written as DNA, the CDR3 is TGTGCCAGCAGTGTCTACGACAGGTCAAATGAGCAGTTCTTC.